This T cell receptor (beta chain) was sequenced in a study of beta chain features in type 1 diabetes. Study results and limitations: Diminished insertions and augmented deletions at VDJ junctions characterized type 1 diabetes patients. Researchers report that Type 1 diabetes patients had moderately but significantly shorter TCRB CDR3s across all four CD4+ subsets.

Concerning this clone itself: Its matching antigen is unknown.

Unmatched junction bases numbered 5, after V lost 6 bases and J lost 1 base. This CDR3 spans 16 amino acids. CDR1 is MGHDK, CDR2 SYGVNS, per germline. Sequencing targeted expressed TCRB transcripts, as all isolated RNA had been reverse transcribed. Profiling relied on immunoSEQ multiplex PCR, and the TCRdb table lists in-frame clones only, not all of them. The table shows over 20,000 clones, with 49% occurring only once. Sequencing used stem cell memory CD4+ T cells from blood. The TCR comes from a man aged 30 to 45 with type 1 diabetes. The chain is built from TRBV25-1 and TRBJ2-1, with 11 bases fitting TRBD2. CDR3 sequence reads: CASRIAGGRSYNEQFF. For the CDR3, the DNA is TGTGCCAGCAGGATAGCGGGAGGGAGGTCCTACAATGAGCAGTTCTTC.